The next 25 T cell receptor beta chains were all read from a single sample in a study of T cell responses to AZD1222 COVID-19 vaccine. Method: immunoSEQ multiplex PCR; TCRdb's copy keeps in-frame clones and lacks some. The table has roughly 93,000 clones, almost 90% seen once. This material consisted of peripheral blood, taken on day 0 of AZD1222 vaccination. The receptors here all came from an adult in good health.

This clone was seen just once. The chain's CDR3 is CASRLGVANNEQFF. CDR3 bases: TGTGCCAGCAGGTTAGGAGTAGCGAACAATGAGCAGTTCTTC. V usage is TRBV7-3 and J usage is TRBJ2-1; D is perhaps TRBD2 (5 bases). The germline V gene encodes CDR1 SGHTA and CDR2 FQGTGA. V was trimmed by 6 bases and J by 5 bases, leaving 14 bases between them. This CDR3 is 14 amino acids long.

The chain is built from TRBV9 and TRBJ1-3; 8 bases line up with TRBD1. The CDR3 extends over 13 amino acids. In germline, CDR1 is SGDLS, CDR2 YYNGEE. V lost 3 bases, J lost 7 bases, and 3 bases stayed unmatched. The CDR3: CASSDRQGNTIYF. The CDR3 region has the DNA TGTGCCAGCAGCGATCGACAGGGGAACACCATATATTTT.

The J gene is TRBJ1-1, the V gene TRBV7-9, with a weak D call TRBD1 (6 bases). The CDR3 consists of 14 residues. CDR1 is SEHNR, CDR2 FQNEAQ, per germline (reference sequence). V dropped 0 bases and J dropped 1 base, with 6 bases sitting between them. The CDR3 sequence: CASSLAGQNTEAFF. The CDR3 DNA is TGTGCCAGCAGCTTAGCGGGACAGAACACTGAAGCTTTCTTT.

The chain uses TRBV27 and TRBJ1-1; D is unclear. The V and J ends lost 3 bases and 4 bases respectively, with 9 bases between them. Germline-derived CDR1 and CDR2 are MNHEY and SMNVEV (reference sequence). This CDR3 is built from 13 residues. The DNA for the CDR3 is TGTGCCAGCAGTTTGTTGGGGAGCACTGAAGCTTTCTTT. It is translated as CASSLLGSTEAFF.

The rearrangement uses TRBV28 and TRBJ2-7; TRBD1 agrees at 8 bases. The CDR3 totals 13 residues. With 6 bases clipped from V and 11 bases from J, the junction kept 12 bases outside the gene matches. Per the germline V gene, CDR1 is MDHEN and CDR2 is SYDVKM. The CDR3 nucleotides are TGTGCCAGCAGACCAGGACAGGGTGGTTCTAAGTACTTC. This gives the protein CASRPGQGGSKYF.

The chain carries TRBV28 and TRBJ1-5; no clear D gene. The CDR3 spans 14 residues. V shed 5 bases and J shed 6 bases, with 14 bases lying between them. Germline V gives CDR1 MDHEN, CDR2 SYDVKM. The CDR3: CASSIGSPIQPQHF. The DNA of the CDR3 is TGTGCCAGCAGTATAGGCAGCCCTATTCAGCCCCAGCATTTT.

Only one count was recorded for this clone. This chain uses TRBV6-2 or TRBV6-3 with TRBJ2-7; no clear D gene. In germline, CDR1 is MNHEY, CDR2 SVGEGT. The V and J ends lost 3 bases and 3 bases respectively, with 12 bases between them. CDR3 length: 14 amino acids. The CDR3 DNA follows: TGTGCCAGCAGTTATAATGGGCAGCTCTACGAGCAGTACTTC. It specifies CASSYNGQLYEQYF.

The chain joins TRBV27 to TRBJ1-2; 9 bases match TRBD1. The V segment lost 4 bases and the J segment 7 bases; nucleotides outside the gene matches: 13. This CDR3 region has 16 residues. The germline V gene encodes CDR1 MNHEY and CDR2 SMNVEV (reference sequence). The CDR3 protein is CASSSFTGTGFGGYTF. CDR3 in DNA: TGTGCCAGCAGTTCTTTTACCGGGACAGGGTTCGGTGGCTACACCTTC.

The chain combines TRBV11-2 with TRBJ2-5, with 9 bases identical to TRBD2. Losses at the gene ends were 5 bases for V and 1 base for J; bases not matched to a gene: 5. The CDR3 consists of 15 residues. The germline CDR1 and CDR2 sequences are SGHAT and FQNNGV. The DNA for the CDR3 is TGTGCCAGCAGCAGGGGACTAGCAGGCCAAGAGACCCAGTACTTC. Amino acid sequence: CASSRGLAGQETQYF.

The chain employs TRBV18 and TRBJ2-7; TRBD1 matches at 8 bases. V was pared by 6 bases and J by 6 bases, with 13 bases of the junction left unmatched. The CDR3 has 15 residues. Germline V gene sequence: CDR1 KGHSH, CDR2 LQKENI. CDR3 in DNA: TGTGCCAGCTCGCCCTCAGGGCAGGGGGCCGGCGAGCAGTACTTC. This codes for CASSPSGQGAGEQYF.

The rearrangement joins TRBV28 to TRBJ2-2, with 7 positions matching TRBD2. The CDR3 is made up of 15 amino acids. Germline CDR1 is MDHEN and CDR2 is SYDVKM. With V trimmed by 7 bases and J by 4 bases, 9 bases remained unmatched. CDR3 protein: CASTMGGGSTGELFF. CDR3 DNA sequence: TGTGCCAGCACTATGGGGGGAGGGTCCACCGGGGAGCTGTTTTTT.

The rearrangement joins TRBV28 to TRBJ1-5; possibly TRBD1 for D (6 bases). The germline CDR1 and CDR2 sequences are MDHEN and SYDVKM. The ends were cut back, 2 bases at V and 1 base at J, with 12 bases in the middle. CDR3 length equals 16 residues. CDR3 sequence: CASSLGGGRSNQPQHF. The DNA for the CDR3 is TGTGCCAGCAGTTTAGGTGGGGGCCGGAGCAATCAGCCCCAGCATTTT.

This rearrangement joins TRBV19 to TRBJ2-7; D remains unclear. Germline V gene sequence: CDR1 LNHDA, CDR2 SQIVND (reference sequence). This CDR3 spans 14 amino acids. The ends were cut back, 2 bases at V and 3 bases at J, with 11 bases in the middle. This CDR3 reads CASSIILTHYEQYF. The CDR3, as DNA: TGTGCCAGTAGTATAATATTAACCCACTACGAGCAGTACTTC. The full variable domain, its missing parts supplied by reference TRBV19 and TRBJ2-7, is DGGITQSPKYLFRKEGQNVTLSCEQNLNHDAMYWYRQDPGQGLRLIYYSQIVNDFQKGDIAEGYSVSREKKESFPLTVTSAQKNPTAFYLCASSIILTHYEQYFGPGTRLTVT.

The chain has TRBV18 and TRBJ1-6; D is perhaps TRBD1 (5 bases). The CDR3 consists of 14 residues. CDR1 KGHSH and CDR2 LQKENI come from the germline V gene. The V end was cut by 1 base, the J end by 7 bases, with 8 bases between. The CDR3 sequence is CASSPRRQNSPLHF. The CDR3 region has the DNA TGTGCCAGCTCACCACGCCGACAGAATTCACCCCTCCACTTT.

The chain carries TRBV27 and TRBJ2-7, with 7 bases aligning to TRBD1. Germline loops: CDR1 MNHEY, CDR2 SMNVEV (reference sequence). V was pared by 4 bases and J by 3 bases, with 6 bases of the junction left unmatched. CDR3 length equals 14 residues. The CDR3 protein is CASSSGQTIYEQYF. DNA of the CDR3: TGTGCCAGCAGTTCGGGACAGACAATCTACGAGCAGTACTTC.

The CDR3 nucleotides are TGTGCCAGCAGTTTCACCGGGAGGAACACCGGGGAGCTGTTTTTT. Translating gives CASSFTGRNTGELFF. The V gene is TRBV28, the J gene TRBJ2-2; possibly TRBD2 for D (6 bases). The V end was cut by 3 bases, the J end by 1 base, with 9 bases between. This CDR3 has 15 amino acids. Germline V gene lookup returns CDR1 MDHEN and CDR2 SYDVKM.

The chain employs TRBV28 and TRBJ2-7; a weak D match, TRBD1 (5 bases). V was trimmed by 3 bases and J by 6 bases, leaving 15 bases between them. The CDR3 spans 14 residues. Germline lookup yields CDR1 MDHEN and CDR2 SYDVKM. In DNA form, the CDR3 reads TGTGCCAGCAGTTTTAGGGGCCGGTTAACCGAGCAGTACTTC. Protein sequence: CASSFRGRLTEQYF.

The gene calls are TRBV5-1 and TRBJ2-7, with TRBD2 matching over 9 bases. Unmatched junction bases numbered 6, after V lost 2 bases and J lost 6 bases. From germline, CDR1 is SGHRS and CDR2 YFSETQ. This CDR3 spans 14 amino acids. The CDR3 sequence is CASSFAGGPSEQYF. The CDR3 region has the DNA TGCGCCAGCAGCTTTGCGGGAGGGCCCTCCGAGCAGTACTTC.

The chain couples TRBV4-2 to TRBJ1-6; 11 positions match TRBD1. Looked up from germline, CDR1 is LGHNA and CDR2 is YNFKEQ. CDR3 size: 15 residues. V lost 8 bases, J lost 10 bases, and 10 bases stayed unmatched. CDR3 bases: TGTGCCAGCCTATTGGACAGGGGGCCCGGATCACCCCTCCACTTT. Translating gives CASLLDRGPGSPLHF.

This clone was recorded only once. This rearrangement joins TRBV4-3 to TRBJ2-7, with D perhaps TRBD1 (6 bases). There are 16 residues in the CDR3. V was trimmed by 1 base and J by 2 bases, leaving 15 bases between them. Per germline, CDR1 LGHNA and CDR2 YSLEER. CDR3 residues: CASSQGSGTLAYEQYF. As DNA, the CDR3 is TGCGCCAGCAGCCAAGGATCCGGGACACTGGCCTACGAGCAGTACTTC.

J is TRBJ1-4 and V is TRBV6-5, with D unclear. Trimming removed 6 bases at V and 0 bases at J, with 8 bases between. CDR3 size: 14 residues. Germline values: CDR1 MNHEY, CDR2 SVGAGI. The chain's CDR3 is CASRADATNEKLFF. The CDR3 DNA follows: TGTGCCAGCAGGGCGGATGCAACTAATGAAAAACTGTTTTTT.

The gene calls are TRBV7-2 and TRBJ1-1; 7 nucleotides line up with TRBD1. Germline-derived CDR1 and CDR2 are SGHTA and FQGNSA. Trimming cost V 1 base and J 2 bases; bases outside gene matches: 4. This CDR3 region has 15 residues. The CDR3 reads CASSLGGGVNTEAFF. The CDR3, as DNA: TGTGCCAGCAGCTTAGGAGGGGGCGTAAACACTGAAGCTTTCTTT. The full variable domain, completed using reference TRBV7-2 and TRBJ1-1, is GAGVSQSPSNKVTEKGKDVELRCDPISGHTALYWYRQSLGQGLEFLIYFQGNSAPDKSGLPSDRFSAERTGGSVSTLTIQRTQQEDSAVYLCASSLGGGVNTEAFFGQGTRLTVV.

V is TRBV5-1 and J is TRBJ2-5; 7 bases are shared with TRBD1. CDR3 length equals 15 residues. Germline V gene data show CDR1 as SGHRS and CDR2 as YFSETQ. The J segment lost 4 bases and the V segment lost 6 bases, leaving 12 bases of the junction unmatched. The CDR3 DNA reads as TGCGCCAGCATGGAACAGGGGCCGTTGGGAGAGACCCAGTACTTC. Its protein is CASMEQGPLGETQYF.

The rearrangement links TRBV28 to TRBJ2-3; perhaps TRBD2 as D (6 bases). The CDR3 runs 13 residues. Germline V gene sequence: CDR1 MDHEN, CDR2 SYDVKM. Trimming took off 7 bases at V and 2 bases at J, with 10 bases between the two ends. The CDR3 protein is CASNPGLTDTQYF. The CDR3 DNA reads TGTGCCAGCAACCCGGGACTCACAGATACGCAGTATTTT.

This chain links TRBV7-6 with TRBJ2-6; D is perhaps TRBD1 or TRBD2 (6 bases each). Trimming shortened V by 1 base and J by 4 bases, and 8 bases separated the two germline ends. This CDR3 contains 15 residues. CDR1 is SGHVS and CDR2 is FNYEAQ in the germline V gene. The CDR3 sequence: CASSLEGGGANVLTF. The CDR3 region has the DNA TGTGCCAGCAGCTTAGAGGGGGGAGGGGCCAACGTCCTGACTTTC.